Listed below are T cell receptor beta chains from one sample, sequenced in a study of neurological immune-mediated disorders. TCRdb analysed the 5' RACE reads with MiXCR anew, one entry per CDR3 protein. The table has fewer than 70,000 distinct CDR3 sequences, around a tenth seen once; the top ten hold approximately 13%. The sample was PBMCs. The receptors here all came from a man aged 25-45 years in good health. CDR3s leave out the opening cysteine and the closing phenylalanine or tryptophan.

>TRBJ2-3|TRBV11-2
ASSLGASGAFTDTQY
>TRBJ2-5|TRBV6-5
ASRPGTGVIETQY
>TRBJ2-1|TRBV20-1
SAWDSRASYNEQF
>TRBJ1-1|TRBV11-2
ASSAIQGRTEAF
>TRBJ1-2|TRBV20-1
SARGDRDDYGYT
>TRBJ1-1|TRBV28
ASIRTVNTEAF
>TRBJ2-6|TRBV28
ASREDRHSGANVLT
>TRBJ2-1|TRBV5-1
ASSLEGLVYNEQF
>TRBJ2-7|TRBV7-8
ASSRTSGNSYEQY
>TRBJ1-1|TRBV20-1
SVRSRGGSNEAF
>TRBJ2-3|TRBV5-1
ASNPGASTDTQY
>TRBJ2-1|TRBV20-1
SANEDYSNEQF
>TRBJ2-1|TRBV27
ASTLTSGQYNEQF
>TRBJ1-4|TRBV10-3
AISDGTDNEKLF
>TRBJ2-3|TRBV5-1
ASSFQQTSGSTDTQY
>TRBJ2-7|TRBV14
ASSQDLGAYEQY
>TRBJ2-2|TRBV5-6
ASSRLAGNTGELF
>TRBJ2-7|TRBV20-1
SAEPYEQY
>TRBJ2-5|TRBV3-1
ASSQVVDGETQY
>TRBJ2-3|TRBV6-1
ASSAPRGGSTDTQY
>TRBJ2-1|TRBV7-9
ASSLMPEGRDEQF
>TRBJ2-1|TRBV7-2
ASSLGFAGGNEQF
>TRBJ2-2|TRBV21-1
ASSNGRGPQLNTGELF
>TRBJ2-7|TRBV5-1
ASRSGQSSYEQY
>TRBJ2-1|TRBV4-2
ASSQDGTGGYNEQF
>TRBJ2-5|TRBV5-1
ASSELAGGETQY
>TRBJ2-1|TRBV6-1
ASKQDLTYNEQF
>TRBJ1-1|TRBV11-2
ASSLEMDTEAF
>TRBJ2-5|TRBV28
ASRDRPETQY
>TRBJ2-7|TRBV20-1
SAKQGYEQY
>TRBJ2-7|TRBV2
ASSEISKLPTYEQY
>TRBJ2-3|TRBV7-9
ASELGQTSSTDTQY
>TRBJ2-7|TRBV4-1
ASSQGGTAAYEQY
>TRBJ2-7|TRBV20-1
SARELAGDSHEQY
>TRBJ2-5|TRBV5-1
ASSLAGSGQQETQY
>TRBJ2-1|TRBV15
ATSRGGTRDNEQF
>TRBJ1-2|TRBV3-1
ASSQMRLSYGYT
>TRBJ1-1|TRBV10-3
AISESKGQMNTEAF
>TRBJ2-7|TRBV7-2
ASSLSSGSRYEQY
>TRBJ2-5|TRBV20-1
SARERGPETQY
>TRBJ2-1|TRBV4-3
ASSQSPSGTYNEQF
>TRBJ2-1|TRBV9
ASSTTGTSGYNEQF